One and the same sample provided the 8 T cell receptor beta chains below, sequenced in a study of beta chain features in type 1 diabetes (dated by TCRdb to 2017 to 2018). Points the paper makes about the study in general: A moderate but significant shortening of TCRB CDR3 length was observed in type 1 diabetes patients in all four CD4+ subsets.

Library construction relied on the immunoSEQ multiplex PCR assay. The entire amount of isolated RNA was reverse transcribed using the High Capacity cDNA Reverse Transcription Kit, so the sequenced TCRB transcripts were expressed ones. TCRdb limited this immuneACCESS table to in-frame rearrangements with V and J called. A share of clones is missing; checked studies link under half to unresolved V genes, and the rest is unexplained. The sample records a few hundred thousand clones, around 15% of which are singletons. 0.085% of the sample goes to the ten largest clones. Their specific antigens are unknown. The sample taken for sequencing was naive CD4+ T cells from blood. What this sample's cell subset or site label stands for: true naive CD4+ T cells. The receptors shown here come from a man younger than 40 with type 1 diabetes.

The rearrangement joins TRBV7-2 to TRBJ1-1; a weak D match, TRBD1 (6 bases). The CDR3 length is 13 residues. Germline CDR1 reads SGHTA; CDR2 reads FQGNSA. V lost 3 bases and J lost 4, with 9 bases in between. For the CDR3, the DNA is TGTGCCAGCAGCTTGCGGGGGGCCACTGAAGCTTTCTTT. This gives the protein CASSLRGATEAFF.

CDR3 protein: CSTTGAARNTGELFF. CDR3 sequence (DNA): TGCAGCACTACAGGGGCGGCGAGAAACACCGGGGAGCTGTTTTTT. The chain has TRBV29-1 and TRBJ2-2, with TRBD1 matching over 7 bases. This CDR3 is built from 15 residues. The junction had 11 bases not matched to a gene; V was cut back by 8 bases and J by 2 bases. Germline assignment: CDR1 SQVTM and CDR2 ANQGSEA.

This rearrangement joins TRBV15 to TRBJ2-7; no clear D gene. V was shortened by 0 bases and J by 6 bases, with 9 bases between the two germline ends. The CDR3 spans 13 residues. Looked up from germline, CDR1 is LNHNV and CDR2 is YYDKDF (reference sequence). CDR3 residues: CATSRDIQREQYF. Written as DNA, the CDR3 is TGTGCCACCAGCAGAGATATTCAGCGCGAGCAGTACTTC.

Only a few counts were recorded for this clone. Here the CDR3 reads CSVWDRDAYEQYF. CDR3 in DNA: TGCAGCGTTTGGGACAGAGACGCCTACGAGCAGTACTTC. V and J are TRBV29-1 and TRBJ2-7, with 7 positions matching TRBD1. CDR3 length: 13 residues. Germline loops: CDR1 SQVTM, CDR2 ANQGSEA. After removal of 5 bases from V and 2 bases from J, the junction contained 6 bases not matched to a gene.

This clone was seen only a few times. CDR3 in amino acids: CSARGDNEQYF. DNA for the CDR3: TGCAGTGCTAGGGGTGACAACGAGCAGTACTTC. The gene calls are TRBV20-1 and TRBJ2-7, with D unclear. CDR3 length: 11 residues. Germline CDR1 DFQATT, CDR2 SNEGSKA (reference sequence). V lost 3 bases to trimming and J lost 5 bases, with 8 bases between them.

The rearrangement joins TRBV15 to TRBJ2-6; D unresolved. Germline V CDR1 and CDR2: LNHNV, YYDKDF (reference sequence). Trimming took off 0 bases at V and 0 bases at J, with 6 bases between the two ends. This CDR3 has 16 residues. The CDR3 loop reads CATSRDLSSGANVLTF. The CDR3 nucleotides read TGTGCCACCAGCAGAGATTTAAGCTCTGGGGCCAACGTCCTGACTTTC.

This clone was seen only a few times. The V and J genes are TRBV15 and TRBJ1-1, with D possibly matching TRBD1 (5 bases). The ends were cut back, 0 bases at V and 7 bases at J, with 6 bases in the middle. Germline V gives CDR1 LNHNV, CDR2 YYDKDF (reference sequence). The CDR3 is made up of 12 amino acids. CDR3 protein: CATSRDTGEAFF. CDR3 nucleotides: TGTGCCACCAGCAGAGATACAGGTGAAGCTTTCTTT.

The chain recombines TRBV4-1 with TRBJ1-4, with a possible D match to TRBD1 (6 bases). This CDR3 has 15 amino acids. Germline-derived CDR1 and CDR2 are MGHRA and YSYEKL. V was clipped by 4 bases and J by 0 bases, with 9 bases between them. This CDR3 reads CASSPTGTTNEKLFF. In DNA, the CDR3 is TGCGCCAGCAGCCCCACAGGGACAACTAATGAAAAACTGTTTTTT.